The entry below gives a single T cell receptor (beta chain) sequence along with its context. Here immunoSEQ multiplex PCR was the method, and the copy in TCRdb shows in-frame clones only, minus some. This table has a few hundred thousand clones, around 96% appearing once. This sample was taken from a study of shared clonotypes between healthy human individuals. Study background: A donor's plate count was three for CD4 naive and three for CD4 memory; CD8 naive had two and CD8 memory one.

The CDR3 contains 14 residues. The V and J ends lost 4 bases and 2 bases respectively, with 6 bases between them. Per the germline V gene, CDR1 is MDHEN and CDR2 is SYDVKM. Sequenced material: memory CD8+ T cells sorted from blood. Specified subset: CD45RO+ cells pooled with CCR7-negative TemRA cells. The origin of this receptor is a man aged 25 to 40 in good health. The chain uses TRBV28 and TRBJ2-6; D call uncertain. The CDR3 region is CASSYSAGANVLTF. The CDR3 coding sequence is TGTGCCAGCAGTTACAGTGCTGGGGCCAACGTCCTGACTTTC.